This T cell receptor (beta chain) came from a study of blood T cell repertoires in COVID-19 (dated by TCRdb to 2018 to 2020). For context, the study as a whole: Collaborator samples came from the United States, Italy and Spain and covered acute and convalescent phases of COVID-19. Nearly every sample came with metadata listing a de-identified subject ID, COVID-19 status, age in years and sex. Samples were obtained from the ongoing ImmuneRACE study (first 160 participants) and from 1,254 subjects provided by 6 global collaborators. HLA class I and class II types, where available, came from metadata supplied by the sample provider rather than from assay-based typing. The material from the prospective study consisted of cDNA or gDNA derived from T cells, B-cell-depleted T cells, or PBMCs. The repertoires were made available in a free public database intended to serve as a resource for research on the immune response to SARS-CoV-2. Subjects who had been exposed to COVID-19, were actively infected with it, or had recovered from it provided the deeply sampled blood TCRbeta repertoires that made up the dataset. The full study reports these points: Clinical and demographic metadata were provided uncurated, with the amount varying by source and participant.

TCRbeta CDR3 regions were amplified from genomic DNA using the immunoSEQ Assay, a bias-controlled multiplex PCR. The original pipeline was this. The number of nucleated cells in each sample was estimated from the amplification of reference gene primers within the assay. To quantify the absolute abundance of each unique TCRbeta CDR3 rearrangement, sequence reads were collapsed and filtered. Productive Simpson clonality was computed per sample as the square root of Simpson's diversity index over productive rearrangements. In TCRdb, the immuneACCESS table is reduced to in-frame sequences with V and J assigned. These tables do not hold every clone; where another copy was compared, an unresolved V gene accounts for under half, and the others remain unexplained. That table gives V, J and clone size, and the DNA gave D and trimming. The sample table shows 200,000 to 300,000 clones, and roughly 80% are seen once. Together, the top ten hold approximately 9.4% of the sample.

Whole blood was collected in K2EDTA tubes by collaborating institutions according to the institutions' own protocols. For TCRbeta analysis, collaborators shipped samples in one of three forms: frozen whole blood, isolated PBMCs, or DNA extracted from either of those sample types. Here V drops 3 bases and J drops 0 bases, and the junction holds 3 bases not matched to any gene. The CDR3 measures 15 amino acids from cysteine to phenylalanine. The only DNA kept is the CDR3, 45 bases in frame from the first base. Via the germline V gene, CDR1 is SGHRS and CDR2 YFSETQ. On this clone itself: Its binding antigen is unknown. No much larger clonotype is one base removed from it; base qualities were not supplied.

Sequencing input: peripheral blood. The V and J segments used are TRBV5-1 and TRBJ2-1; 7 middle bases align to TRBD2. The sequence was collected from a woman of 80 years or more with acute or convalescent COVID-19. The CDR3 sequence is CASSSWGGSYNEQFF. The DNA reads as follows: TGCGCCAGCAGCTCTTGGGGGGGCTCCTACAATGAGCAGTTCTTC.